This T cell receptor beta chain was recovered during a study of T-cell memory formation after mild COVID-19. The CDR3 totals 15 residues. Germline CDR1 and CDR2: SEHNR and FQNEAQ (reference sequence). The V gene lost 5 bases and the J gene lost 0 bases, with 12 bases spanning the gap. This clonotype was found a few times. TCRdb independently ran MiXCR on the 5' RACE reads; one entry per CDR3 protein. Seen here are about 140,000 distinct CDR3 sequences, roughly 13% observed once, and the top ten hold around 28%. The rearrangement uses TRBV7-9 and TRBJ2-3, with unresolved D. The sequence derives from an adult woman who had mild COVID-19 (a few samples of this study predate the infection). Cell type and time point are not known. The sample was PBMCs or a T cell subset sorted from them (not recorded which). The CDR3: CASSRGVTSTDTQYF. The CDR3 DNA follows: TGTGCCAGCAGCCGTGGAGTGACTAGCACAGATACGCAGTATTTT.